A single sample gave rise to the 20 T cell receptor beta chains below, sequenced in a study of OX40 agonist ivuxolimab in advanced cancers. Profiling relied on immunoSEQ multiplex PCR, and the TCRdb table lists in-frame clones only, not all of them. The table shows about 56,000 clones, with 83% occurring only once. Sequences were derived from CD4+ or CD8+ T cells sorted from blood, sampled in a trial of the OX40 agonist ivuxolimab. These receptor sequences come from an adult with an advanced solid tumor such as melanoma, head and neck, liver or kidney cancer.

The gene calls are TRBV13 and TRBJ2-3, with TRBD2 matching 13 bases. J was trimmed by 1 base and V by 5 bases; bases with no gene match: 12. This CDR3 has 19 amino acids. Germline V gene sequence: CDR1 PRHDT, CDR2 FYEKMQ (reference sequence). This CDR3 reads CASSPSRTSGSVGTDTQYF. The CDR3 bases are TGTGCCAGCAGCCCCAGTAGGACTAGCGGGAGTGTTGGCACAGATACGCAGTATTTT.

The chain links TRBV13 to TRBJ2-5, with 9 bases aligning to TRBD1. The CDR3 has 15 residues. V lost 3 bases and J lost 2; bases outside the gene matches: 4. The germline V gene has CDR1 PRHDT and CDR2 FYEKMQ (reference sequence). The DNA of the CDR3 is TGTGCCAGCAGCTTTACCGGGACAGGGCAAGAGACCCAGTACTTC. Encoded protein: CASSFTGTGQETQYF.

The chain employs TRBV4-2 and TRBJ1-1; D is perhaps TRBD1 (6 bases). Trimming stripped 4 bases from V and 0 bases from J, with 15 bases between. Germline lookup yields CDR1 LGHNA and CDR2 YNFKEQ. This CDR3 is 16 amino acids long. CDR3 sequence (DNA): TGTGCCAGCAGCCCAACGGGGGGGCCCATGAACACTGAAGCTTTCTTT. Encoded protein: CASSPTGGPMNTEAFF.

V gene TRBV9 combines with J gene TRBJ2-1; D uncertain. Germline values: CDR1 SGDLS, CDR2 YYNGEE. The V end was cut by 0 bases, the J end by 7 bases, with 8 bases between. The CDR3 is 13 residues long. CDR3 sequence (DNA): TGTGCCAGCAGCGTAGCTCAAGTTAATGAGCAGTTCTTC. Its translation: CASSVAQVNEQFF.

This clone was recorded only once. The chain uses TRBV7-8 and TRBJ1-3; D gene uncertain. This CDR3 is 14 amino acids long. Trimming left V 1 base short and J 0 bases short, with 4 bases between. Germline V gene sequence: CDR1 SGHVS, CDR2 FQNEAQ. The CDR3 protein is CASSLGSSGNTIYF. The CDR3 DNA is TGTGCCAGCAGCTTAGGGTCCTCTGGAAACACCATATATTTT. Variable domain in full (rest from reference TRBV7-8 and TRBJ1-3): GAGVSQSPRYKVAKRGQDVALRCDPISGHVSLFWYQQALGQGPEFLTYFQNEAQLDKSGLPSDRFFAERPEGSVSTLKIQRTQQEDSAVYLCASSLGSSGNTIYFGEGSWLTVV.

The genes are TRBV6-6 and TRBJ1-6, with 9 bases that match TRBD1. There are 16 residues in the CDR3. The germline V gene encodes CDR1 MNHNY and CDR2 SVGAGI (reference sequence). V lost 6 bases and J lost 5; bases outside the gene matches: 8. CDR3 amino acids: CASRYDRTGDNSPLHF. In DNA, the CDR3 is TGTGCCAGCAGATACGATCGGACAGGGGATAATTCACCCCTCCACTTT.

V usage is TRBV10-3 and J usage is TRBJ2-5, with D perhaps TRBD2 (7 bases). The CDR3 covers 14 residues. CDR1 is ENHRY and CDR2 is SYGVKD in the germline V gene. V lost 10 bases and J lost 1, with 16 bases in between. The CDR3 spells CATGGGGSQETQYF. The CDR3 DNA reads as TGTGCCACCGGAGGGGGGGGCAGCCAAGAGACCCAGTACTTC.

The CDR3 region has the DNA TGTGCCAGCTTAAGACAGGGAGATGAAAAACTGTTTTTT. Translating it yields CASLRQGDEKLFF. This sequence joins TRBV6-5 and TRBJ1-4, with 7 bases matching TRBD1. Unmatched junction bases numbered 6, after V lost 8 bases and J lost 6 bases. Looked up from germline, CDR1 is MNHEY and CDR2 is SVGAGI. The CDR3 is made up of 13 amino acids.

This chain uses TRBV19 with TRBJ2-2; the D is unclear. With 4 bases removed from V and 0 bases from J, the gap between germline ends came to 9 bases. There are 15 residues in the CDR3. CDR1 and CDR2 from the germline V gene are LNHDA and SQIVND (reference sequence). The CDR3, as DNA: TGTGCCAGTAGTAGATACCGAACGAACACCGGGGAGCTGTTTTTT. This encodes CASSRYRTNTGELFF. Based on the CDR3 plus reference TRBV19 and TRBJ2-2, the full variable domain is DGGITQSPKYLFRKEGQNVTLSCEQNLNHDAMYWYRQDPGQGLRLIYYSQIVNDFQKGDIAEGYSVSREKKESFPLTVTSAQKNPTAFYLCASSRYRTNTGELFFGEGSRLTVL.

CDR3 amino acids: CASSPAGDYQETQYF. The DNA for the CDR3 is TGCGCCAGCAGCCCTGCTGGTGATTACCAAGAGACCCAGTACTTC. V usage is TRBV5-1 and J usage is TRBJ2-5; no firm D call. This CDR3 comprises 15 residues. V lost 4 bases to trimming and J lost 0 bases, with 13 bases between them. Germline lookup yields CDR1 SGHRS and CDR2 YFSETQ.

V is TRBV21-1 and J is TRBJ1-2. TRBV21-1 is assigned pseudogene status. CDR3 length: 15 residues. CDR3 bases: TGTGCCAGCAGCCAAAGGGGCAGGGGGGGTCATGGCTACACCTTC. This sequence encodes CASSQRGRGGHGYTF.

The chain has TRBV28 and TRBJ2-3, with D uncertain. Trimming took 4 bases from V and 8 from J, leaving 19 bases between them. This CDR3 contains 15 residues. Germline loops: CDR1 MDHEN, CDR2 SYDVKM. The CDR3 spells CASSWPADAPGTQYF. The CDR3 DNA reads as TGTGCCAGCAGTTGGCCGGCGGACGCCCCCGGTACGCAGTATTTT.

This clone was counted between two and nine times. The rearrangement uses TRBV6-5 and TRBJ1-5, with D possibly being TRBD1 (6 bases). CDR3 size: 15 residues. Trimming shortened V by 6 bases and J by 4 bases, and 16 bases separated the two germline ends. Germline loops: CDR1 MNHEY, CDR2 SVGAGI. CDR3 coding DNA: TGTGCCAGCAGGAAAGGGGGGGCGGGGAATCAGCCCCAGCATTTT. Residues: CASRKGGAGNQPQHF.

The chain is built from TRBV5-1 and TRBJ2-1; D not certain. Germline V gene lookup returns CDR1 SGHRS and CDR2 YFSETQ. Trimming took off 4 bases at V and 6 bases at J, with 8 bases between the two ends. The CDR3 contains 12 residues. CDR3 nucleotide sequence: TGCGCCAGCAGCCTGACCCCCAATGAGCAGTTCTTC. Residues: CASSLTPNEQFF.

V is TRBV19 and J is TRBJ2-5, with TRBD2 matching over 7 bases. With V trimmed by 11 bases and J by 1 base, 7 bases remained unmatched. The CDR3 has 13 amino acids. Germline assignment: CDR1 LNHDA and CDR2 SQIVND (reference sequence). This CDR3 is CAVAGVGQETQYF. The CDR3 DNA reads TGTGCCGTGGCGGGAGTGGGCCAAGAGACCCAGTACTTC.

The chain combines TRBV4-1 with TRBJ1-4, with D maybe TRBD1 (6 bases). The ends were cut back, 5 bases at V and 5 bases at J, with 15 bases in the middle. In germline, CDR1 is MGHRA, CDR2 YSYEKL. This CDR3 contains 15 residues. The CDR3 region has the DNA TGCGCCAGCAGCTCAGTAGGGGGTAGCAATGAAAAACTGTTTTTT. Its protein product is CASSSVGGSNEKLFF.

The rearrangement uses TRBV5-1 and TRBJ1-6; TRBD1 aligns across 7 bases. Germline V gene data show CDR1 as SGHRS and CDR2 as YFSETQ. With 0 bases clipped from V and 8 bases from J, the junction kept 2 bases outside the gene matches. The CDR3 covers 14 residues. The DNA of the CDR3 is TGCGCCAGCAGCTTGGCCGGGACAGATTCACCCCTCCACTTT. This encodes CASSLAGTDSPLHF.

This rearrangement joins TRBV29-1 to TRBJ2-3; no reliable D call. The V end was cut by 7 bases, the J end by 0 bases, with 8 bases between. Germline CDR1 reads SQVTM; CDR2 reads ANQGSEA. CDR3 length: 12 residues. The CDR3 DNA is TGCAGCGCCAAGACTAGCACAGATACGCAGTATTTT. It codes for CSAKTSTDTQYF.

A word on this clone: Within the sample, other DNA sequences also encode this same CDR3. The gene calls are TRBV5-1 and TRBJ2-7; tentative D call: TRBD2 (5 bases). CDR1 is SGHRS and CDR2 is YFSETQ in the germline V gene. The CDR3 length is 13 residues. Trimming shortened V by 1 base and J by 2 bases, and 7 bases separated the two germline ends. CDR3 amino acids: CASSLSGTYEQYF. The CDR3 DNA reads TGCGCCAGCAGCTTGAGCGGAACCTACGAGCAGTACTTC. Looking up the rest from reference TRBV5-1 and TRBJ2-7 gives the full variable domain: KAGVTQTPRYLIKTRGQQVTLSCSPISGHRSVSWYQQTPGQGLQFLFEYFSETQRNKGNFPGRFSGRQFSNSRSEMNVSTLELGDSALYLCASSLSGTYEQYFGPGTRLTVT.

The rearrangement uses TRBV7-2 and TRBJ2-5; tentatively, D is TRBD1 (6 bases). V was shortened by 5 bases and J by 2 bases, with 15 bases between the two germline ends. Germline CDR1 is SGHTA and CDR2 is FQGNSA. There are 15 residues in the CDR3. The CDR3 loop reads CASSRATGRQETQYF. The CDR3 nucleotides read TGTGCCAGCAGCCGTGCGACAGGACGACAAGAGACCCAGTACTTC.